This TCR beta chain was sequenced for a study of blood T cell repertoires in COVID-19. For the study at large: Spain, Italy and the United States supplied samples that represented acute and convalescent COVID-19. PBMCs, B-cell-depleted T cells, or T cells provided the cDNA or gDNA that made up the material.

V was clipped by 6 bases and J by 0 bases, with 9 bases between them. Germline V gene lookup returns CDR1 SGHTA and CDR2 FQGNSA. The CDR3 runs 13 residues. In the source study's methods: It was from reference gene primer amplification that nucleated cell counts were estimated. TCRdb's table, derived via immunoSEQ multiplex PCR, lists solely in-frame clones and lacks some. V and J calls and clone size are as listed in that table; D and trimming were resolved from the DNA. The repertoire holds some 250,000 clones, with over 70% as singletons. The sequence was collected from a woman aged 80 or over with acute or convalescent COVID-19. Specimen: peripheral blood. The J gene is TRBJ2-7, the V gene TRBV7-2; tentative D call: TRBD2 (5 bases). The CDR3 DNA follows: TGTGCCAGCAGTATAGCGCCCTCCTACGAGCAGTACTTC. Its protein is CASSIAPSYEQYF. The full variable domain, in which reference TRBV7-2 and TRBJ2-7 provide the parts outside the CDR3, is GAGVSQSPSNKVTEKGKDVELRCDPISGHTALYWYRQSLGQGLEFLIYFQGNSAPDKSGLPSDRFSAERTGGSVSTLTIQRTQQEDSAVYLCASSIAPSYEQYFGPGTRLTVT.